A single TCR beta chain is shown here with its context. Antigen: not known. Those who donated were healthy HIV-negative adults, with no recent acute infections or vaccinations reported. Donors, without exception, were Caucasian adults residing in Nashville, Tennessee. These data originate in a study of shared clonotypes between healthy human individuals. Using about 220 ng DNA, some 30,000 T cell genomes, the sorted-subset replicate PCRs were run. The protocol was immunoSEQ multiplex PCR, while the TCRdb copy is restricted to in-frame clones and leaves out a portion. Counted here are approximately 500,000 clones, 90% to 96% occurring once; the ten biggest clones make up about 0.064%. Study conclusions and caveats: The four-donor shared clonotypes exceeded non-shared clonotypes in generation probability, with non-shared ones scoring lower.

Trimming removed 1 base from V and 7 bases from J, with 11 bases in between. Per germline, CDR1 SGHAT and CDR2 FQNNGV. The CDR3 is made up of 13 amino acids. The chain has TRBV11-2 and TRBJ2-7; D uncertain. The sequenced sample was naive CD4+ T cells sorted from blood. As to subset: CD45RA+ positively selected. The clonotype comes from a woman aged 25 to 39 in good health. CDR3 residues: CASSLGPHGEQYF. CDR3 DNA sequence: TGTGCCAGCAGCTTAGGCCCTCACGGGGAGCAGTACTTC. The whole variable domain, remainder taken from reference TRBV11-2 and TRBJ2-7, is EAGVAQSPRYKIIEKRQSVAFWCNPISGHATLYWYQQILGQGPKLLIQFQNNGVVDDSQLPKDRFSAERLKGVDSTLKIQPAKLEDSAVYLCASSLGPHGEQYFGPGTRLTVT.